Detailed here is one TCR beta chain. Its specificity is not known. This specimen comes from a study of T cell responses to AZD1222 COVID-19 vaccine. Study observations and caveats: The study identified only five to seven AZD1222 recipients as seropositive at baseline.

Pooling covered second doses at about 4 or about 12 weeks. Data came from immunoSEQ multiplex PCR; TCRdb stores just in-frame clones and leaves some out. Counted here are 100,000 to 120,000 clones, more than 70% occurring once; the ten biggest clones make up 6.5%. Germline V gene lookup returns CDR1 ENHRY and CDR2 SYGVKD. Trimming removed 5 bases from V and 1 base from J, with 13 bases in between. The length of the CDR3 is 15 residues. The specimen comprised peripheral blood, sampled 28 days after the second AZD1222 dose. The chain is built from TRBV10-3 and TRBJ2-3, with a weak D call TRBD1 (5 bases). The sequence came from an adult who received the AZD1222 COVID-19 vaccine. The CDR3 nucleotides read TGTGCCATCAGTTCAGGGCCCTCAGGCACAGATACGCAGTATTTT. It codes for CAISSGPSGTDTQYF.